This passage covers 18 T cell receptor beta chains from one sample sequenced in a study of cytomegalovirus exposure and HLA in healthy donors. Clones were read by immunoSEQ multiplex PCR, and TCRdb kept only the in-frame ones, dropping some. The data show around 400,000 clones, roughly 90% seen once. The source material was PBMCs. These TCRs come from a young woman in good health and CMV-seronegative.

The chain employs TRBV5-1 and TRBJ2-1; 7 positions match TRBD2. The CDR3 length is 13 residues. Germline-derived CDR1 and CDR2 are SGHRS and YFSETQ. V trimming: 0 bases; J trimming: 15 bases; junction bases outside the gene matches: 9. CDR3 in amino acids: CASSLGSGGEGFF. DNA for the CDR3: TGCGCCAGCAGCTTGGGTAGCGGCGGGGAGGGGTTCTTC.

The CDR3 here is CASSVPRDNDGYTF. The CDR3 nucleotides read TGTGCCAGCAGTGTGCCCCGGGACAATGATGGCTACACCTTC. The chain has TRBV28 and TRBJ1-2; D might be TRBD1 (6 bases). This CDR3 has 14 residues. Germline loops: CDR1 MDHEN, CDR2 SYDVKM. The ends were cut back, 5 bases at V and 6 bases at J, with 16 bases in the middle.

The chain recombines TRBV19 with TRBJ2-5, with 7 positions matching TRBD2. In germline, CDR1 is LNHDA, CDR2 SQIVND (reference sequence). The CDR3 totals 17 residues. The junction had 18 bases not matched to a gene; V was cut back by 6 bases and J by 5 bases. In DNA form, the CDR3 reads TGTGCCAGTAGCCTAACTCGCCGGGCGGGAGCTAAGGAGACCCAGTACTTC. Translating gives CASSLTRRAGAKETQYF.

The J gene is TRBJ2-1, the V gene TRBV27; possible D gene TRBD2, 5 bases. Germline V gives CDR1 MNHEY, CDR2 SMNVEV (reference sequence). V was cut by 1 base and J by 4 bases, with 14 bases left in between. The CDR3 length is 16 residues. CDR3 bases: TGTGCCAGCAGTTTATTATCGGGGTACGGGTACAATGAGCAGTTCTTC. Its protein product is CASSLLSGYGYNEQFF.

This chain connects TRBV27 to TRBJ2-7; perhaps TRBD2 as D (7 bases). The CDR3 contains 13 residues. V dropped 4 bases and J dropped 6 bases, with 13 bases sitting between them. CDR1 is MNHEY, CDR2 SMNVEV, per germline (reference sequence). Written as DNA, the CDR3 is TGTGCCAGCAGTTCGTACAGGGAGGGCGAGCAGTACTTC. Residues: CASSSYREGEQYF.

V and J are TRBV30 and TRBJ2-7; D remains ambiguous. V lost 1 base and J lost 5, with 9 bases in between. The V gene's germline CDR1 is GTSNPN and CDR2 SVGIG (reference sequence). This CDR3 region has 12 residues. CDR3 amino acids: CAWSDARNEQYF. CDR3 nucleotide sequence: TGTGCCTGGAGTGATGCCAGGAACGAGCAGTACTTC.

The chain combines TRBV5-1 with TRBJ2-1; D possibly corresponds to TRBD2 (6 bases). CDR3 length: 17 residues. Per the germline V gene, CDR1 is SGHRS and CDR2 is YFSETQ. Trimming took off 0 bases at V and 0 bases at J, with 13 bases between the two ends. The CDR3 DNA sequence: TGCGCCAGCAGCTTGGTTGGGGGAGGTCTCTCCTACAATGAGCAGTTCTTC. Its protein product is CASSLVGGGLSYNEQFF. Variable domain in full (rest from reference TRBV5-1 and TRBJ2-1): KAGVTQTPRYLIKTRGQQVTLSCSPISGHRSVSWYQQTPGQGLQFLFEYFSETQRNKGNFPGRFSGRQFSNSRSEMNVSTLELGDSALYLCASSLVGGGLSYNEQFFGPGTRLTVL.

CDR3 DNA: TGTGCCAGCAGCCGGGACAGTAGAGTTGGGCCTGAAGCTTTCTTT. Translated: CASSRDSRVGPEAFF. The V gene is TRBV2, the J gene TRBJ1-1; 7 positions match TRBD1. V lost 6 bases to trimming and J lost 6 bases; unmatched junction nucleotides: 13. CDR1 is SNHLY, CDR2 FYNNEI, per germline. This CDR3 is 15 amino acids long.

The chain employs TRBV7-9 and TRBJ2-1; D may be TRBD1 (5 bases). Trimming shortened V by 3 bases and J by 7 bases, and 16 bases separated the two germline ends. The CDR3 runs to 15 residues. Per germline, CDR1 SEHNR and CDR2 FQNEAQ (reference sequence). In DNA, the CDR3 is TGTGCCAGCAGCTTTAAGGCAGGGAATCATAATGAGCAGTTCTTC. Residues: CASSFKAGNHNEQFF. The full variable domain, in which reference TRBV7-9 and TRBJ2-1 provide the parts outside the CDR3, is DTGVSQNPRHKITKRGQNVTFRCDPISEHNRLYWYRQTLGQGPEFLTYFQNEAQLEKSRLLSDRFSAERPKGSFSTLEIQRTEQGDSAMYLCASSFKAGNHNEQFFGPGTRLTVL.

V is TRBV2 and J is TRBJ1-1, with TRBD1 matching over 8 bases. Per germline, CDR1 SNHLY and CDR2 FYNNEI. Trimming removed 5 bases from V and 4 bases from J; junction bases left unmatched: 9. The CDR3 consists of 15 residues. The CDR3 loop is CASSPRGQGGTEAFF. The DNA for the CDR3 is TGTGCCAGCAGTCCTCGAGGACAGGGCGGCACTGAAGCTTTCTTT.

The chain employs TRBV27 and TRBJ1-6; 8 positions agree with TRBD1. CDR1 is MNHEY, CDR2 SMNVEV, per germline (reference sequence). The CDR3 length is 14 residues. V gave up 2 bases and J gave up 14 bases; unmatched junction bases: 8. The CDR3 is CASSLGGTGSTLHF. The CDR3 DNA is TGTGCCAGCAGTTTAGGGGGGACAGGTTCTACCCTCCACTTT.

This chain links TRBV5-1 with TRBJ2-7; TRBD1 agrees at 8 bases. Germline lookup yields CDR1 SGHRS and CDR2 YFSETQ. The CDR3 is made up of 19 amino acids. The junction had 26 bases not matched to a gene; V was cut back by 9 bases and J by 3 bases. The CDR3 coding sequence is TGCGCCACCGCTCCGCAATACCGACAGGGGAAGCTCAGGGACTACGAGCAGTACTTC. Its translation: CATAPQYRQGKLRDYEQYF.

The gene calls are TRBV5-1 and TRBJ2-1; 9 bases align to TRBD1. Germline loops: CDR1 SGHRS, CDR2 YFSETQ. The V segment lost 6 bases and the J segment 9 bases; nucleotides outside the gene matches: 13. CDR3 length: 15 amino acids. The CDR3 DNA follows: TGCGCCAGCATCTTCGGGACAGGGTCGATTGGTGAGCAGTTCTTC. Translated, it gives CASIFGTGSIGEQFF.

This chain connects TRBV25-1 to TRBJ2-2; the D gene is possibly TRBD1 (5 bases). The V gene's germline CDR1 is MGHDK and CDR2 SYGVNS. With 5 bases removed from V and 3 bases from J, the gap between germline ends came to 13 bases. This CDR3 spans 15 amino acids. CDR3 region: CASSRRDSYTGELFF. The CDR3, as DNA: TGTGCCAGCAGTCGAAGAGACAGCTACACCGGGGAGCTGTTTTTT.

The chain has TRBV5-1 and TRBJ1-2; 8 bases align to TRBD1. Germline V lookup: CDR1 SGHRS, CDR2 YFSETQ. The CDR3 consists of 14 residues. After removal of 7 bases from V and 1 base from J, the junction contained 6 bases not matched to a gene. The CDR3 sequence: CASGDDRGNYGYTF. CDR3 bases: TGCGCCAGCGGAGACGACAGGGGTAACTATGGCTACACCTTC.

CDR3 DNA: TGTGCAAGTCGCTTAGGCCTGGGACAGGGAGATTCGGGCCGCAATCAGCCCCAGCATTTT. It codes for CASRLGLGQGDSGRNQPQHF. V and J are TRBV12-2 and TRBJ1-5; whether TRBD1, the table's D call, matches the DNA was not checked. TRBV12-2 corresponds to a pseudogene. This CDR3 comprises 20 residues.

The chain employs TRBV25-1 and TRBJ2-7; D gene ambiguous. The V gene lost 1 base and the J gene lost 4 bases, with 14 bases spanning the gap. CDR1 and CDR2 from the germline V gene are MGHDK and SYGVNS. There are 15 residues in the CDR3. The CDR3 protein is CASSELSSRLYEQYF. CDR3 DNA sequence: TGTGCCAGCAGTGAATTGTCGTCCAGACTTTACGAGCAGTACTTC.

The chain is built from TRBV28 and TRBJ2-1; 9 nucleotides agree with TRBD2. The ends lost 7 bases at V and 1 base at J; junction bases unmatched: 5. Germline CDR1 and CDR2: MDHEN and SYDVKM. This CDR3 region has 15 residues. The CDR3 sequence is CASKVLAGSYNEQFF. Here the CDR3 DNA reads TGTGCCAGCAAGGTTCTAGCGGGGTCCTACAATGAGCAGTTCTTC.